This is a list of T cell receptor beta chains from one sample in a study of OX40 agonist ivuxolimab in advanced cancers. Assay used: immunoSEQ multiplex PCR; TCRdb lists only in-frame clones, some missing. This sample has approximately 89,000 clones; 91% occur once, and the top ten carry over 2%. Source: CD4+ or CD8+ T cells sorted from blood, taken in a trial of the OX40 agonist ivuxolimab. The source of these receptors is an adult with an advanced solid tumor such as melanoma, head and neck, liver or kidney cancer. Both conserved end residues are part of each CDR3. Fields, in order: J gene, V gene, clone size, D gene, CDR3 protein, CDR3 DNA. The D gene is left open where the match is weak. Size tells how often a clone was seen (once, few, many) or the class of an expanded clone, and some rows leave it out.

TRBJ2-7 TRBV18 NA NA CASSPTMVNSYEQYF TGTGCCAGCTCACCAACCATGGTCAACTCCTACGAGCAGTACTTC
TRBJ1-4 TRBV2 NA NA CASGTGIEKLFF TGTGCCAGCGGAACCGGGATAGAAAAACTGTTTTTT
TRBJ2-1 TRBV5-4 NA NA CASRLQGLNNEQFF TGTGCCAGCAGGCTGCAGGGCCTGAACAATGAGCAGTTCTTC
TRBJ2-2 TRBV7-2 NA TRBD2 CASRVAGVITGELFF TGTGCCAGCCGGGTAGCGGGAGTCATCACCGGGGAGCTGTTTTTT
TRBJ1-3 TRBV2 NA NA CASGRGVGNTIYF TGTGCCAGCGGAAGGGGAGTTGGAAACACCATATATTTT
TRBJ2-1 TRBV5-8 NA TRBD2 CASSFAVSGGALYNEQFF TGTGCCAGCAGCTTCGCGGTGAGCGGGGGGGCTCTCTACAATGAGCAGTTCTTC
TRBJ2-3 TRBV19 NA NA CASRQNRATQYF TGTGCCAGTAGACAAAACAGGGCCACGCAGTATTTT
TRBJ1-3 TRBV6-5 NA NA CASGTVSGNTIYF TGTGCCAGCGGGACCGTCTCTGGAAACACCATATATTTT
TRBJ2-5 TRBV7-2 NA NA CASSLGGGRWETQYF TGTGCCAGCAGCCTAGGGGGCGGGAGATGGGAGACCCAGTACTTC
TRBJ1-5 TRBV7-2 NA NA CASSLLGFAQPQHF TGTGCCAGCAGCTTACTCGGTTTCGCACAGCCCCAGCATTTT
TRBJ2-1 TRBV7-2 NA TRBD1 CASSPRTGGLEQFF TGTGCCAGCAGCCCGCGGACAGGGGGCCTTGAGCAGTTCTTC
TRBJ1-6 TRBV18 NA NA CASSPRGRGLHF TGTGCCAGCTCACCACGAGGCCGGGGCCTCCACTTT
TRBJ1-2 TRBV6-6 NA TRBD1 CASSRQGDGYTF TGTGCCAGCAGTCGACAGGGGGATGGCTACACCTTC
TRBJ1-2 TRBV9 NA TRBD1 CASSLRQGSLYGYTF TGTGCCAGCAGCCTCAGACAGGGGTCTCTCTATGGCTACACCTTC
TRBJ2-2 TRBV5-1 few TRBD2 CASSSGLAGGPSTGELFF TGCGCCAGCAGCTCAGGACTAGCGGGAGGGCCTAGCACCGGGGAGCTGTTTTTT
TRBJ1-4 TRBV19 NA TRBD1 CASSGTAATNEKLFF TGTGCCAGTAGTGGGACAGCTGCAACTAATGAAAAACTGTTTTTT
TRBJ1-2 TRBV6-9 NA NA CASRDTEAYGYTF TGTGCCAGCAGGGACACCGAGGCCTATGGCTACACCTTC
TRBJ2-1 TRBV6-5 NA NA CASSYSKGEQFF TGTGCCAGCAGTTACTCGAAGGGTGAGCAGTTCTTC
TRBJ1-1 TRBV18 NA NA CASSPRGLNTEAFF TGTGCCAGCTCACCGAGGGGATTGAACACTGAAGCTTTCTTT
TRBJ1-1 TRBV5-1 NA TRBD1 CASSWQGQGNTEAFF TGCGCCAGCAGCTGGCAGGGACAGGGGAACACTGAAGCTTTCTTT
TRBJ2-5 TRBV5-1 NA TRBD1 CASSPPTGGQETQYF TGCGCCAGCAGCCCACCGACAGGGGGGCAAGAGACCCAGTACTTC
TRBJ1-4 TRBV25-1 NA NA CASAQTVENEKLFF TGTGCCAGCGCACAGACAGTAGAGAATGAAAAACTGTTTTTT
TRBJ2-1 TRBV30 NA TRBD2 CAWSTSGSWNEQFF TGTGCCTGGAGTACTAGCGGGAGTTGGAATGAGCAGTTCTTC
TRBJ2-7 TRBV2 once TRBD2 CASRRLATFHEQYF TGTGCCAGCAGGCGACTAGCGACCTTCCACGAGCAGTACTTC
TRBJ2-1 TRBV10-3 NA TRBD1 CAIRRPGQGTDEQFF TGTGCCATCAGAAGGCCGGGACAGGGTACCGATGAGCAGTTCTTC
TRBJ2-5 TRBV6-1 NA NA CASSESRVQETQYF TGTGCCAGCAGTGAATCCAGGGTCCAAGAGACCCAGTACTTC
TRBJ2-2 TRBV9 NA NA CASSVGPDTGELFF TGTGCCAGCAGCGTAGGTCCCGACACCGGGGAGCTGTTTTTT
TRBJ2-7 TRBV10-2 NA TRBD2 CASQATSGRSYEQYF TGCGCCAGCCAGGCAACTAGCGGGAGATCCTACGAGCAGTACTTC
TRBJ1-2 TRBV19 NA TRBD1 CASIPGAGGHYGYTF TGTGCCAGTATCCCTGGGGCAGGGGGCCACTATGGCTACACCTTC
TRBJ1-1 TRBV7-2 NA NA CASSLMGSQNTEAFF TGTGCCAGCAGCTTAATGGGCAGCCAGAACACTGAAGCTTTCTTT
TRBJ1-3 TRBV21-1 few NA CASSKSPVSGNTIYF TGTGCCAGCAGCAAATCGCCCGTCTCTGGAAACACCATATATTTT
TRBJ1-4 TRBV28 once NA CASRPTGIEKLFF TGTGCCAGCAGACCAACAGGGATTGAAAAACTGTTTTTT
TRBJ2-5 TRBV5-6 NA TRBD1 CASSKGTGQETQYF TGTGCCAGCAGCAAGGGGACAGGGCAAGAGACCCAGTACTTC
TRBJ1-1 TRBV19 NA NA CASSIDPWKTEAFF TGTGCCAGTAGTATAGATCCGTGGAAAACTGAAGCTTTCTTT
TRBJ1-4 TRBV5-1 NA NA CASSSLVSTRAEKLFF TGCGCCAGCAGCTCGCTCGTATCCACGAGGGCTGAAAAACTGTTTTTT